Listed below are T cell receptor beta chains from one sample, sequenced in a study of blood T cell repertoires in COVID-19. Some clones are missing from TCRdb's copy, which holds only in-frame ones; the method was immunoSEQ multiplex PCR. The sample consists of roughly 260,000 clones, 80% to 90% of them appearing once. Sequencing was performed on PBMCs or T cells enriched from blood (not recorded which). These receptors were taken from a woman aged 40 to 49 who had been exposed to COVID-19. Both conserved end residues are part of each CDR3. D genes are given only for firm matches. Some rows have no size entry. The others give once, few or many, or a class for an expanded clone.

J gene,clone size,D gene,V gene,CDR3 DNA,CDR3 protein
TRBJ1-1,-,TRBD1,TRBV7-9,TGTGCCAGCAGCTTACCCGGGACAGGCCTAACTGAAGCTTTCTTT,CASSLPGTGLTEAFF
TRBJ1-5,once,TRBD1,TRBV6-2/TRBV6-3,TGTGCCAGCAGTTACTCGAGACAGGGGCTAGTTTATGCGCCCCAGCATTTT,CASSYSRQGLVYAPQHF
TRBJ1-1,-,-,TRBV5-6,TGTGCCAGCAGCCCTAAGCGGGGATACACTGAAGCTTTCTTT,CASSPKRGYTEAFF
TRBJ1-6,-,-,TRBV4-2,TGTGCCAGCAGCCAAGACCTACAGGGCTTGATTTCACCCCTCCACTTT,CASSQDLQGLISPLHF
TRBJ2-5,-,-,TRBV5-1,TGCGCCAGCAGCTTTACAGGACAAGAGACCCAGTACTTC,CASSFTGQETQYF
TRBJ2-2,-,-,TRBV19,TGTGCCAGTAGTGTCCAGAACGGGGAGCTGTTTTTT,CASSVQNGELFF
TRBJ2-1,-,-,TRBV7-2,TGTGCCAGCAGCCCCGGGACTGGATACAATGAGCAGTTCTTC,CASSPGTGYNEQFF
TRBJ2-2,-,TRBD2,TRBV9,TGTGCCAGCAGCGGGACTAGTTGGACCGGGGAGCTGTTTTTT,CASSGTSWTGELFF
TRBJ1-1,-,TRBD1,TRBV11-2,TGTGCCAGCAGCTTCTCCCAGACAGGGATTATACCTGAAGCTTTCTTT,CASSFSQTGIIPEAFF
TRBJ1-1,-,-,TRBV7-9,TGTGCCAGCAGTGTTGACAGGTACCTTTTGAACACTGAAGCTTTCTTT,CASSVDRYLLNTEAFF
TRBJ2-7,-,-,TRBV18,TGTGCCAGCTCACCAGCCGGGGAATCACTCTACGAGCAGTACTTC,CASSPAGESLYEQYF
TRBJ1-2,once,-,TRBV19,TGTGCCAGTAGTGACCGAGGGAAGGCTAACTATGGCTACACCTTC,CASSDRGKANYGYTF
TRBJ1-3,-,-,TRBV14,TGTGCCAGCAGCCAAGATTTACGGTCAAACACCATATATTTT,CASSQDLRSNTIYF
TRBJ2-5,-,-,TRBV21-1,TGTGCCAGCACCGTCCCTAGACAGCTCCAAGAGACCCAGTACTTC,CASTVPRQLQETQYF
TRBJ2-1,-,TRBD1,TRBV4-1,TGCGCCAGCAGTCAAACAGGGGAACCCTACAATGAGCAGTTCTTC,CASSQTGEPYNEQFF
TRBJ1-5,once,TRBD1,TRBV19,TGTGCCAGTAGCGCACCGGGACAGCGACATCAGCCCCAGCATTTT,CASSAPGQRHQPQHF
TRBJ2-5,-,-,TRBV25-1,TGTGCCAGCAGTCCTACCTCCAGACGGGGCCAAGAGACCCAGTACTTC,CASSPTSRRGQETQYF
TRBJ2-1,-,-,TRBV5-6,TGTGCCAGCAGCTCGACTAGCTACAATGAGCAGTTCTTC,CASSSTSYNEQFF
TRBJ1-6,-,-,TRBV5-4,TGTGCCAGCAGCCCTACTCTGACATATTCACCCCTCCACTTT,CASSPTLTYSPLHF
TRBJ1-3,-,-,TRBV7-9,TGTGCCAGCAGCTTAACAGCTTCAGGGTTGACTGGAAACACCATATATTTT,CASSLTASGLTGNTIYF
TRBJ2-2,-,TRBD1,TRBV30,TGTGCCTGGAGGGACAGGGGGCGTCCGAGCACCGGGGAGCTGTTTTTT,CAWRDRGRPSTGELFF
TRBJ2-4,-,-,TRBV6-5,TGTGCCAACAGCCTGTCCAGGATGGCCAAAAACATTCAGTACTTC,CANSLSRMAKNIQYF
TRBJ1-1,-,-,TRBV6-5,TGTGCCAGCAGTCGGGACATACAATCTGAAGCTTTCTTT,CASSRDIQSEAFF
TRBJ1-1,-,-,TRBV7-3,TGTGCCAGCAGCAACCCGGTGAACACTGAAGCTTTCTTT,CASSNPVNTEAFF
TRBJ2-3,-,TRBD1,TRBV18,TGTGCCAGCTCACCCGCTGGGACAGGGGGCCCAGATACGCAGTATTTT,CASSPAGTGGPDTQYF
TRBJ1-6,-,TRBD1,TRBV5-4,TGTGCCAGCAGCGCGAGACAGGGGATAGCGGATTCACCCCTCCACTTT,CASSARQGIADSPLHF
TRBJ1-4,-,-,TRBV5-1,TGCGCCAGCAGCTTGCAGGGAGGGAATGAAAAACTGTTTTTT,CASSLQGGNEKLFF
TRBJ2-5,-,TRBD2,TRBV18,TGTGCCAGCTCAGCTCGGGAGGGGTTAGAGACCCAGTACTTC,CASSAREGLETQYF
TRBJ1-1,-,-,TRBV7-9,TGTGCCAGCAGCCCCGAGGTAGACCTAGTGGGGGGGGACACTGAAGCTTTCTTT,CASSPEVDLVGGDTEAFF
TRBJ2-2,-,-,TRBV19,TGTGCCAGTAGTATTTACGGGTCCGGGGAGCTGTTTTTT,CASSIYGSGELFF
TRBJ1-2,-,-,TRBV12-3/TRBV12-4,TGTGCCAGCACCAAGGACTGGACCGATGGCTACACCTTC,CASTKDWTDGYTF
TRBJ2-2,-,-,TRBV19,TGTGCCAGTAGTGTCCCCGGGGCGGGGGCCGGTGACACCGGGGAGCTGTTTTTT,CASSVPGAGAGDTGELFF
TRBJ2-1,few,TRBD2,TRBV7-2,TGTGCCAGCAGCTCAAAACTAGCGGGTTACAATGAGCAGTTCTTC,CASSSKLAGYNEQFF
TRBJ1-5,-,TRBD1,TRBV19,TGTGCCAGTAGTATTGATGACAGGGGCAATCAGCCCCAGCATTTT,CASSIDDRGNQPQHF
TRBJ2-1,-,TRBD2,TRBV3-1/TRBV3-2,TGTGCCAGCAGCCAATGGACTAGCGGGGGCGCAGCGCGATTCTTC,CASSQWTSGGAARFF
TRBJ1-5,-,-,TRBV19,TGTGCCAGTAGTATAGTTCGGGATAGCAATCAGCCCCAGCATTTT,CASSIVRDSNQPQHF
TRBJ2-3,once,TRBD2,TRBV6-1,TGTGCCAGCAGTGCGCTTACTAGCGGGGCTAGCACAGATACGCAGTATTTT,CASSALTSGASTDTQYF
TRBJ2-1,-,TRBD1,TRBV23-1,TGCGCCATCCCGCCCCCGGGACAGTCTTACAATGAGCAGTTCTTC,CAIPPPGQSYNEQFF
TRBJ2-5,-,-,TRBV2,TGTGCCAGCAGTCCGGAGACCCAGTACTTC,CASSPETQYF
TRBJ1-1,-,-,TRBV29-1,TGCAGCGCTGTACTAGGCGCGAACACTGAAGCTTTCTTT,CSAVLGANTEAFF
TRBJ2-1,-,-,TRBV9,TGTGCCAGCAGCGTAGACCTACCAAGTGAGCAGTTCTTC,CASSVDLPSEQFF
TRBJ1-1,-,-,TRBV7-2,TGTGCCAGCAGCCCGAATAGAGATTATAACACTGAAGCTTTCTTT,CASSPNRDYNTEAFF
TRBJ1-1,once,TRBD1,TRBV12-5,TGTGCTAGTGGTTTGGGGGACAGGGGGCAAGGTGAAGCTTTCTTT,CASGLGDRGQGEAFF
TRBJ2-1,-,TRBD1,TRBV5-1,TGCGCCAGCAGCACGGGACAGCTAAGCAATGAGCAGTTCTTC,CASSTGQLSNEQFF
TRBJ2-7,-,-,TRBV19,TGTGCCAGTAGTATACAGACAGCCTACGAGCAGTACTTC,CASSIQTAYEQYF
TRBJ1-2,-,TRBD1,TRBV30,TGTGCCTGGAGTGTACTCGGACAGGGGCCTGGCTACACCTTC,CAWSVLGQGPGYTF
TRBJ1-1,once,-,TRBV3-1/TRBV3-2,TGTGCCAGCAGCCACTTAACTGGCACTGAAGCTTTCTTT,CASSHLTGTEAFF
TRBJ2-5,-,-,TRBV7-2,TGTGCCAGCAGCCCCTCCTCAGGAGGGCAAGAGACCCAGTACTTC,CASSPSSGGQETQYF
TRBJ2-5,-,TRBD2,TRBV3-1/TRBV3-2,TGTGCCAGCAGTCCCCAGATCGGAACTAGCGGGGGGAACCAGGAGACCCAGTACTTC,CASSPQIGTSGGNQETQYF
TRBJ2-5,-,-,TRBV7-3,TGTGCCAGCAGCTTAAGTCGAACGGCAGGACAAGAGACCCAGTACTTC,CASSLSRTAGQETQYF
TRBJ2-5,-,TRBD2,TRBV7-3,TGTGCCAGCAGCTCTACCGGGACTAGCTTACAAGAGACCCAGTACTTC,CASSSTGTSLQETQYF
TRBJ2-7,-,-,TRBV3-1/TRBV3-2,TGTGTCAGCAGCGATAACTTCGTGCGGACAGCCAGCGAGCAGTACTTC,CVSSDNFVRTASEQYF